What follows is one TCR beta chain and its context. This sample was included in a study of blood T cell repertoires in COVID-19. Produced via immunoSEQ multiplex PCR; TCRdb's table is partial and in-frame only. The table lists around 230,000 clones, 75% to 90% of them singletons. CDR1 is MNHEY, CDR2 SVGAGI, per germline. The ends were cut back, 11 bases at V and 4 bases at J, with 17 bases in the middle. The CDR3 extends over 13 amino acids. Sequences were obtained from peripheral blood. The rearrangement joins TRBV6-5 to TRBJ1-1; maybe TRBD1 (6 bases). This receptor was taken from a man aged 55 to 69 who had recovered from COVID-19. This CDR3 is CAAHGQGPTEAFF. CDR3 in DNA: TGTGCCGCTCACGGGCAGGGGCCCACTGAAGCTTTCTTT.